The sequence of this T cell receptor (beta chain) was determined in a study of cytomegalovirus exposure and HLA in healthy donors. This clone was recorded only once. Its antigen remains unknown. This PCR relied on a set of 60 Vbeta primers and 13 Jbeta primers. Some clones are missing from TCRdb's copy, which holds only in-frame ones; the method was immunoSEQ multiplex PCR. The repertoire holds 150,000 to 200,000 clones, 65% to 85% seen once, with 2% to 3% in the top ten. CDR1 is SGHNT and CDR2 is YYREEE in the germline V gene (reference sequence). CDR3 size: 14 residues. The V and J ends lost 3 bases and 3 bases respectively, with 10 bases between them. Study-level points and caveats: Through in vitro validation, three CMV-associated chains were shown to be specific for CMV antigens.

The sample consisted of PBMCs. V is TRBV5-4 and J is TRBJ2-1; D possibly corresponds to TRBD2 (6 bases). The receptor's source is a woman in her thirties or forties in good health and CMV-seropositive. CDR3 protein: CASSSWGVYNEQFF. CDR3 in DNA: TGTGCCAGCAGCTCGTGGGGGGTCTACAATGAGCAGTTCTTC.